Detailed here is one T cell receptor (beta chain). The CDR3 consists of 14 residues. V lost 1 base to trimming and J lost 4 bases, with 11 bases between them. Germline V gene data show CDR1 as SGHTA and CDR2 as FQGTGA. The sample comes from a study of control samples from healthy donors and cancer patients. Assay: immunoSEQ multiplex PCR; the TCRdb copy retains only in-frame clones and omits some. The profile shows under 200,000 clones, 93% of them singletons. Sequencing was performed on blood. The chain employs TRBV7-3 and TRBJ2-7; D is perhaps TRBD2 (5 bases). The sequence came from a woman aged 55-70 years in good health. CDR3 nucleotide sequence: TGTGCCAGCAGCTTAAACCAGTCGGGGTACGAGCAGTACTTC. Translation: CASSLNQSGYEQYF.